The rows below give T cell receptor beta chains drawn from one sample of a study of Tregs in tolerant kidney transplant recipients. Some clones are missing from TCRdb's copy, which holds only in-frame ones; the method was immunoSEQ multiplex PCR. The table lists tens of thousands of clones, approximately 90% of them singletons. This material consisted of Tregs from blood, taken before the transplant. The receptor set was obtained from a human donor who received a combined kidney and bone marrow transplant. Both conserved end residues are part of each CDR3.

>TRBV6-6|TRBJ1-3
CASRHTLSGNTIYF
>TRBV7-3|TRBJ2-1
CASSPWGGPKNNEQFF
>TRBV2|TRBJ1-2
CASISDYSNYGYTF
>TRBV5-6|TRBJ1-1
CASIGTTGARTEAFF
>TRBV6-5|TRBJ1-1
CASSLTMYMNTEAFF
>TRBV19|TRBJ2-6
CASSITGLTNSGANVLTF
>TRBV5-4|TRBJ1-5
CASSHGRGGQPQHF
>TRBV18|TRBJ2-7
CASSPGQGDSYEQYF
>TRBV18|-
CASSPGTSGNAYEQYF
>TRBV11-2|TRBJ2-7
CASSFPQAQRYEQYF
>TRBV27|TRBJ2-7
CASKASGISYEQYF
>TRBV6-5|TRBJ1-3
CASSYSPGVGNTIYF
>TRBV19|TRBJ2-1
CASRPSGVDLTLYNEQFF
>TRBV7-2|TRBJ2-7
CASSFPQGAYEQYF
>TRBV27|TRBJ2-1
CASSLRGGVYEQFF
>TRBV19|TRBJ1-2
CASSPVAAGTGYTF
>TRBV7-9|TRBJ2-3
CASTQRELTDTQYF
>TRBV11-1|TRBJ2-2
CASCRQGSINTGELFF
>TRBV18|-
CASSPVRSYEQYF
>TRBV7-2|TRBJ1-2
CASSRTGHYGYTF
>TRBV28|TRBJ2-7
CASSFATSGRNSYEQYF
>TRBV6-6|TRBJ1-1
CASSGRDRGYTEAFF
>TRBV7-9|TRBJ2-1
CASSLEAGGLEQFF
>TRBV7-8|TRBJ2-3
CASSFLIAGSTDTQYF
>TRBV6-6|TRBJ1-3
CASNPTGTAGNTIYF
>TRBV5-1|TRBJ2-7
CASSLWGVGPGSYEQYF
>TRBV15|TRBJ1-4
CATSARQGLYEKLFF
>TRBV19|TRBJ1-1
CASSWQGGNTEAFF